The sequence of this T cell receptor beta chain was determined in a study of blood T cell repertoires in COVID-19. This CDR3 is 12 amino acids long. Germline values: CDR1 SGHTA, CDR2 FQGNSA. In the original analysis: Cell counts per sample came from amplifying reference gene primers. Assay used: immunoSEQ multiplex PCR; TCRdb lists only in-frame clones, some missing. V and J calls and clone size come straight from that table; D and trimming were deduced from the DNA. Of around 85,000 clones in the sample, around nine tenths are singletons; the top ten hold 5% to 6.5%. Points on this clone: The junction shows a germline mismatch at one end, possibly a read error.

The sample consisted of peripheral blood. This clonotype was sampled from a man aged 55 to 70 with acute or convalescent COVID-19. This sequence joins TRBV7-2 and TRBJ1-2, with no clear D. CDR3 nucleotide sequence: TGTGCCAGCAGCCCCCGGATGGGAGTCCTACTCTTC. It is translated as CASSPRMGVLLF.